These 25 T cell receptor beta chains were sequenced from one sample in a study of cytomegalovirus exposure and HLA in healthy donors. The PCR contained 60 Vbeta and 13 Jbeta primers. Using immunoSEQ multiplex PCR, the repertoire was profiled, and TCRdb retains in-frame clones only, with some absent. The sample shows over 70,000 clones, approximately 80% of them seen only once. The sequencing sample was made of PBMCs. These TCRs come from a man aged 18 to 29 in good health and CMV-seronegative.

This rearrangement joins TRBV11-2 to TRBJ2-7, with a weak D call TRBD1 (5 bases). V was clipped by 4 bases and J by 2 bases, with 24 bases between them. The CDR3 loop spans 18 amino acids. The germline gives CDR1 SGHAT, CDR2 FQNNGV. The CDR3 sequence is CASSSPKSSDSATYEQYF. Written as DNA, the CDR3 is TGTGCCAGCAGCTCACCAAAATCCAGCGACAGCGCTACCTACGAGCAGTACTTC.

The rearrangement joins TRBV4-1 to TRBJ1-1; 8 bases are shared with TRBD1. Trimming at V came to 3 bases and at J to 9 bases, leaving 15 bases not matched to a gene. CDR1 is MGHRA, CDR2 YSYEKL, per germline. The CDR3 spans 16 residues. The CDR3 loop is CASSQTRTGWGSQAFF. CDR3 sequence (DNA): TGCGCCAGCAGCCAGACTCGGACAGGGTGGGGTTCGCAAGCTTTCTTT.

The rearrangement uses TRBV5-6 and TRBJ2-3, with 8 bases aligning to TRBD1. V shed 4 bases and J 2 bases; nucleotides not matched to a gene: 3. Per germline, CDR1 SGHDT and CDR2 YYEEEE. CDR3 length: 14 amino acids. CDR3 DNA: TGTGCCAGCAGCCAGACAGGGGTCACAGATACGCAGTATTTT. Protein sequence: CASSQTGVTDTQYF.

This chain joins TRBV28 and TRBJ1-1, with D maybe TRBD1 (5 bases). The CDR3 consists of 16 residues. Germline V gives CDR1 MDHEN, CDR2 SYDVKM. Deletions cut 6 bases from V and 4 bases from J, with 21 bases between. CDR3 protein: CASRTPGGARSTEAFF. In DNA, the CDR3 is TGTGCCAGCAGGACCCCGGGCGGGGCCCGAAGCACTGAAGCTTTCTTT. Full variable domain (remainder filled in from reference TRBV28 and TRBJ1-1): DVKVTQSSRYLVKRTGEKVFLECVQDMDHENMFWYRQDPGLGLRLIYFSYDVKMKEKGDIPEGYSVSREKKERFSLILESASTNQTSMYLCASRTPGGARSTEAFFGQGTRLTVV.

This clone was seen more than once but under ten times. The V and J genes are TRBV30 and TRBJ2-7, with 10 bases lining up with TRBD1. V was clipped by 3 bases and J by 2 bases; unmatched bases: 7. CDR1 is GTSNPN and CDR2 is SVGIG in the germline V gene (reference sequence). The CDR3 length is 15 residues. The CDR3 sequence is CAWRSGTGAPYEQYF. The CDR3 coding sequence is TGTGCCTGGAGATCCGGGACAGGGGCCCCCTACGAGCAGTACTTC.

The DNA of the CDR3 is TGTGCCAGCAGTATCACAGGGGTTACTGAAGCTTTCTTT. This codes for CASSITGVTEAFF. The chain couples TRBV6-6 to TRBJ1-1; 7 nucleotides line up with TRBD1. This CDR3 region has 13 residues. CDR1 MNHNY and CDR2 SVGAGI come from the germline V gene (reference sequence). V was pared by 5 bases and J by 5 bases, with 5 bases of the junction left unmatched.

Turning to this clone: A read error may be the cause here, since a much bigger clone is one base away. This chain links TRBV6-5 with TRBJ1-1; TRBD1 matches 7 bases. The CDR3 spans 13 residues. Per the germline V gene, CDR1 is MNHEY and CDR2 is SVGAGI. The trim removed 5 bases at V and 1 base at J, leaving 1 base unmatched. CDR3 DNA sequence: TGTGCCAGCAGTGACAGGGAGAACACTGAAGCTTTCTTT. It encodes CASSDRENTEAFF.

This chain connects TRBV5-4 to TRBJ2-1, with 11 bases identical to TRBD2. The germline V gene encodes CDR1 SGHNT and CDR2 YYREEE (reference sequence). This CDR3 is built from 15 residues. V lost 4 bases and J lost 5; bases outside the gene matches: 5. The CDR3 protein is CASSPGTSGDNEQFF. The CDR3 bases are TGTGCCAGCAGCCCCGGGACTAGCGGAGACAATGAGCAGTTCTTC. Drawing the rest from reference TRBV5-4 and TRBJ2-1, the complete variable domain is ETGVTQSPTHLIKTRGQQVTLRCSSQSGHNTVSWYQQALGQGPQFIFQYYREEENGRGNFPPRFSGLQFPNYSSELNVNALELDDSALYLCASSPGTSGDNEQFFGPGTRLTVL.

This clone counts as large (0.1 to 1%). The chain combines TRBV23-1 with TRBJ2-7; the match to TRBD2 covers 7 bases. TRBV23-1 is assigned to the ORF class and has an uncertain function. CDR3 length equals 17 residues. Trimming removed 8 bases from V and 0 bases from J; junction bases left unmatched: 16. Written as DNA, the CDR3 is TGCGCCAGCCCGTATTTTCACCGGGGGGTTAGCTCCTACGAGCAGTACTTC. Its translation is CASPYFHRGVSSYEQYF.

V is TRBV10-2 and J is TRBJ1-2, with D tentatively TRBD1 (5 bases). The ends were cut back, 0 bases at V and 8 bases at J, with 16 bases in the middle. The V gene's germline CDR1 is WSHSY and CDR2 SAAADI. The CDR3 loop spans 15 amino acids. CDR3 in amino acids: CASSESSGSGGGYTF. DNA of the CDR3: TGCGCCAGCAGTGAGTCCTCTGGCTCGGGGGGAGGCTACACCTTC.

V usage is TRBV11-2 and J usage is TRBJ2-5; 7 bases match TRBD2. V gave up 3 bases and J gave up 4 bases; unmatched junction bases: 8. CDR1 and CDR2 from the germline V gene are SGHAT and FQNNGV. This CDR3 comprises 15 residues. The CDR3 protein is CASSFFGSGGETQYF. CDR3 DNA: TGTGCCAGCAGCTTCTTTGGTTCGGGGGGAGAGACCCAGTACTTC. Based on the CDR3 plus reference TRBV11-2 and TRBJ2-5, the full variable domain is EAGVAQSPRYKIIEKRQSVAFWCNPISGHATLYWYQQILGQGPKLLIQFQNNGVVDDSQLPKDRFSAERLKGVDSTLKIQPAKLEDSAVYLCASSFFGSGGETQYFGPGTRLLVL.

This sequence joins TRBV18 and TRBJ1-1; TRBD1 matches at 8 bases. CDR1 KGHSH and CDR2 LQKENI come from the germline V gene. The CDR3 runs 14 residues. Trimming cost V 0 bases and J 4 bases; bases outside gene matches: 1. The CDR3 spells CASSPPRGLTEAFF. CDR3 nucleotides: TGTGCCAGCTCACCACCCAGGGGGCTCACTGAAGCTTTCTTT.

This sequence joins TRBV7-2 and TRBJ1-4; 7 bases fit TRBD1. The CDR3 has 14 amino acids. Germline V gene data show CDR1 as SGHTA and CDR2 as FQGNSA. V trimming: 10 bases; J trimming: 7 bases; junction bases outside the gene matches: 12. CDR3 amino acids: CATATGNGVEKLFF. The CDR3 DNA is TGTGCCACCGCGACAGGGAACGGTGTTGAAAAACTGTTTTTT.

V is TRBV6-5 and J is TRBJ1-1, with TRBD1 identical over 8 bases. J gave up 5 bases and V 6 bases, and 11 bases lay outside the gene matches. The germline V gene encodes CDR1 MNHEY and CDR2 SVGAGI. This CDR3 region has 15 residues. The CDR3 is CASSRTGRLGTEAFF. CDR3 sequence (DNA): TGTGCCAGCAGCCGGACAGGGAGATTGGGTACTGAAGCTTTCTTT.

This sequence joins TRBV19 and TRBJ1-2; weak D call: TRBD1 (5 bases). CDR1 and CDR2 (germline): LNHDA, SQIVND (reference sequence). The ends were cut back, 10 bases at V and 5 bases at J, with 26 bases in the middle. The CDR3 is 16 residues long. The CDR3 nucleotides are TGTGCCACCTCCTGGGGGGGGGACGGCGTATGGTATGGCTACACCTTC. Its protein product is CATSWGGDGVWYGYTF.

The V and J genes are TRBV19 and TRBJ2-5; no definite D call. From germline, CDR1 is LNHDA and CDR2 SQIVND (reference sequence). Trimming left V 3 bases short and J 2 bases short, with 13 bases between. This CDR3 has 15 residues. CDR3 region: CASSIAIGSQETQYF. The CDR3 DNA follows: TGTGCCAGTAGTATCGCTATCGGGTCACAAGAGACCCAGTACTTC.

The V and J genes are TRBV10-1 and TRBJ2-3, with D unresolved. Trimming shortened V by 0 bases and J by 1 base, and 11 bases separated the two germline ends. The germline V gene has CDR1 WNHNN and CDR2 SYGVQD (reference sequence). The CDR3 runs 16 residues. The CDR3 here is CASSESAPSGTDTQYF. The CDR3 nucleotides are TGCGCCAGCAGTGAGTCGGCTCCTTCTGGCACAGATACGCAGTATTTT.

The genes are TRBV13 and TRBJ2-3; TRBD1 is a possible D gene (6 bases). This CDR3 contains 15 residues. Between the trimmed V and J ends, which lost 0 bases and 4 bases, there was a span of 11 bases. The V gene's germline CDR1 is PRHDT and CDR2 FYEKMQ (reference sequence). CDR3 region: CASSLGGGIADTQYF. The CDR3 DNA reads TGTGCCAGCAGCTTAGGAGGGGGTATAGCAGATACGCAGTATTTT. Full variable domain (outside the CDR3, taken from reference TRBV13 and TRBJ2-3): AAGVIQSPRHLIKEKRETATLKCYPIPRHDTVYWYQQGPGQDPQFLISFYEKMQSDKGSIPDRFSAQQFSDYHSELNMSSLELGDSALYFCASSLGGGIADTQYFGPGTRLTVL.

A word on this clone: The junction departs from the called germline gene at one end, perhaps through a read error. The CDR3: CSSSSDIYEQYF. CDR3 DNA sequence: TGTTCCAGCAGCTCCGACATTTACGAGCAGTACTTC. The chain uses TRBV7-9 and TRBJ2-7; unclear D gene. The CDR3 contains 12 residues. Per the germline V gene, CDR1 is SEHNR and CDR2 is FQNEAQ (reference sequence).

The chain carries TRBV7-2 and TRBJ2-5; maybe TRBD2 (7 bases). V lost 5 bases and J lost 4, with 14 bases in between. Per germline, CDR1 SGHTA and CDR2 FQGNSA. The CDR3 runs to 14 residues. CDR3 region: CASSRGGAGETQYF. The CDR3 DNA is TGTGCCAGCAGCCGTGGGGGGGCAGGAGAGACCCAGTACTTC.

This chain joins TRBV6-1 and TRBJ1-4, with 7 bases that match TRBD1. With 8 bases clipped from V and 5 bases from J, the junction kept 11 bases outside the gene matches. CDR1 is MNHNS and CDR2 is SASEGT in the germline V gene. CDR3 size: 15 residues. The CDR3 sequence is CASGRNRDRNEKLFF. The CDR3 DNA reads TGTGCCAGCGGACGGAACCGGGACAGAAATGAAAAACTGTTTTTT.

The J gene is TRBJ1-3, the V gene TRBV5-1; no firm D call. Deletions cut 2 bases from V and 0 bases from J, with 12 bases between. There are 16 residues in the CDR3. From germline, CDR1 is SGHRS and CDR2 YFSETQ. The CDR3 nucleotides read TGCGCCAGCAGCTTTAGATCAAGAGACTCTGGAAACACCATATATTTT. Translated: CASSFRSRDSGNTIYF.

The chain couples TRBV13 to TRBJ2-2; TRBD2 might be the D (5 bases). CDR1 and CDR2 from the germline V gene are PRHDT and FYEKMQ (reference sequence). V lost 6 bases, J lost 2 bases, and 13 bases lay in between. This CDR3 contains 15 residues. The CDR3 DNA follows: TGTGCCAGCAGACGAAACCGGGAAAACACCGGGGAGCTGTTTTTT. Amino acid sequence: CASRRNRENTGELFF.

This clone appeared once. The V call is TRBV5-5, the J call TRBJ1-6; TRBD1 agrees at 8 bases. J gave up 8 bases and V 0 bases, and 10 bases lay outside the gene matches. Germline CDR1 reads SGHKS; CDR2 reads YYEKEE (reference sequence). This CDR3 region has 17 residues. CDR3: CASSLGLRQGLDSPLHF. DNA of the CDR3: TGTGCCAGCAGCTTGGGGCTTAGACAGGGGCTCGATTCACCCCTCCACTTT.

The chain couples TRBV11-1 to TRBJ1-5, with a tentative D call TRBD1 (5 bases). Germline values: CDR1 SGHAT, CDR2 FQDESV (reference sequence). There are 13 residues in the CDR3. Trimming removed 5 bases from V and 6 bases from J, with 11 bases in between. CDR3 nucleotide sequence: TGTGCCAGCAGCCTTAAGGGGTTTCAGCCCCAGCATTTT. It specifies CASSLKGFQPQHF.